The 13 T cell receptor beta chains listed next were all sequenced from one sample in a study of control samples from healthy donors and cancer patients. Assay used: immunoSEQ multiplex PCR; TCRdb lists only in-frame clones, some missing. The data show about 100,000 clones, less than 90% seen once. The source material was blood. The receptors originated from a woman in her forties or fifties in good health.

This chain joins TRBV5-5 and TRBJ1-6; D gene uncertain. The CDR3 extends over 12 amino acids. The germline V gene has CDR1 SGHKS and CDR2 YYEKEE (reference sequence). V gave up 0 bases and J gave up 7 bases, with 2 bases separating them. The CDR3: CASSLVNSPLHF. The DNA of the CDR3 is TGTGCCAGCAGCTTGGTAAATTCACCCCTCCACTTT.

The CDR3 protein is CASAKEQRKGYTF. DNA of the CDR3: TGTGCCAGCGCAAAAGAACAGAGAAAGGGCTACACCTTC. The chain recombines TRBV3-1 (or the pseudogene TRBV3-2) with TRBJ1-2; D is undetermined. CDR1 and CDR2 from the germline V gene are LGHDT and YNNKEL (reference sequence). The V and J ends lost 8 bases and 8 bases respectively, with 18 bases between them. The length of the CDR3 is 13 residues.

The chain carries TRBV6-5 and TRBJ2-2; TRBD2 matches at 9 bases. Per the germline V gene, CDR1 is MNHEY and CDR2 is SVGAGI. The CDR3 is 16 residues long. The ends lost 2 bases at V and 9 bases at J; junction bases unmatched: 10. Here the CDR3 reads CASSYRGRGGSRELFF. The CDR3 nucleotides read TGTGCCAGCAGTTACCGGGGGCGGGGGGGCTCCCGGGAGCTGTTTTTT.

J is TRBJ2-5 and V is TRBV10-3; 12 nucleotides agree with TRBD1. This CDR3 is built from 15 residues. The germline CDR1 and CDR2 sequences are ENHRY and SYGVKD. Trimming cost V 7 bases and J 5 bases; bases outside gene matches: 8. The CDR3 loop reads CAITAGTGGSETQYF. In nucleotides, the CDR3 is TGTGCCATCACTGCCGGGACAGGGGGCTCGGAGACCCAGTACTTC.

As regards this clone: Other DNA sequences from this sample encode an identical CDR3 as well. This chain uses TRBV5-1 with TRBJ1-5; D is uncertain. Germline CDR1 reads SGHRS; CDR2 reads YFSETQ. The V end lost 4 bases, the J end lost 0 bases, and 5 bases lay between the germline ends. The CDR3 has 13 residues. CDR3 sequence: CASSPDSNQPQHF. As DNA, the CDR3 is TGCGCCAGCAGCCCGGATAGCAATCAGCCCCAGCATTTT.

The V gene is TRBV7-2, the J gene TRBJ1-1; 9 nucleotides agree with TRBD1. The CDR3 consists of 18 residues. Germline trimming cut 6 bases from V and 11 bases from J; bases unmatched to any gene: 25. Germline loops: CDR1 SGHTA, CDR2 FQGNSA. The CDR3 region is CASRRDGVRGTGSLMAFF. The CDR3 DNA reads as TGTGCCAGCAGGCGAGACGGTGTCCGCGGGACAGGGAGTTTGATGGCTTTCTTT.

This rearrangement joins TRBV7-2 to TRBJ1-4; possibly TRBD1 for D (5 bases). Trimming took 5 bases from V and 8 from J, leaving 12 bases between them. The CDR3 consists of 13 residues. Germline V CDR1 and CDR2: SGHTA, FQGNSA. The CDR3 coding sequence is TGTGCCAGCAGCGGGGGGACCCACGAAAAACTGTTTTTT. Translated, it gives CASSGGTHEKLFF.

The chain uses TRBV5-4 and TRBJ2-1, with 10 bases matching TRBD2. With V trimmed by 0 bases and J by 0 bases, 12 bases remained unmatched. The CDR3 has 20 amino acids. The germline gives CDR1 SGHNT, CDR2 YYREEE (reference sequence). CDR3 DNA sequence: TGTGCCAGCAGCTTGGCTTCCGGACTAGCGGCGATGAGCTCCTACAATGAGCAGTTCTTC. Its protein is CASSLASGLAAMSSYNEQFF.

J is TRBJ2-2 and V is TRBV11-3, with D possibly TRBD1 on 5 matching bases. Germline CDR1 is SGHNT and CDR2 is YENEEA. CDR3 length: 15 residues. Deletions cut 5 bases from V and 1 base from J, with 11 bases between. The CDR3 sequence: CASSLPQGNTGELFF. The CDR3 DNA reads as TGTGCCAGCAGCCTTCCCCAGGGGAACACCGGGGAGCTGTTTTTT.

The chain joins TRBV6-2 or TRBV6-3 to TRBJ2-3; TRBD2 matches at 11 bases. The CDR3 runs 18 residues. The V and J ends lost 2 bases and 3 bases, in that order; junction bases with no gene match: 10. Germline lookup yields CDR1 MNHEY and CDR2 SVGEGT. The CDR3: CASSYLSLLAGVTDTQYF. The CDR3 nucleotides read TGTGCCAGCAGTTACCTCTCCCTACTAGCGGGGGTTACAGATACGCAGTATTTT.

J is TRBJ2-2 and V is TRBV4-1; 9 nucleotides match TRBD1. This CDR3 region has 17 residues. Germline loops: CDR1 MGHRA, CDR2 YSYEKL. The V and J ends lost 4 bases and 0 bases, in that order; junction bases with no gene match: 6. The CDR3 loop reads CASSPLTGGANTGELFF. The CDR3 DNA follows: TGCGCCAGCAGCCCCTTAACAGGGGGCGCGAACACCGGGGAGCTGTTTTTT.

This clone was seen a handful of times. The CDR3 DNA follows: TGTGCCACACGAGGACAGGGGAGAAGTCACGAGCAGTACTTC. It encodes CATRGQGRSHEQYF. V gene TRBV19 combines with J gene TRBJ2-7, with 9 bases identical to TRBD1. The V gene's germline CDR1 is LNHDA and CDR2 SQIVND (reference sequence). The CDR3 runs 14 residues. The V segment lost 10 bases and the J segment 5 bases; nucleotides outside the gene matches: 12.

The chain couples TRBV7-2 to TRBJ2-5; 9 bases agree with TRBD1. The V and J ends lost 10 bases and 4 bases, in that order; junction bases with no gene match: 10. The CDR3 is made up of 14 amino acids. Germline V gene lookup returns CDR1 SGHTA and CDR2 FQGNSA. The DNA of the CDR3 is TGTGCCATTACCCCGGGACAGGGAGTAGAGACCCAGTACTTC. Amino acid sequence: CAITPGQGVETQYF.